This T cell receptor (beta chain) was sequenced during a study of immune reconstitution after stem cell transplant in scleroderma. This CDR3 is 10 amino acids long. V was trimmed by 10 bases and J by 6 bases, leaving 8 bases between them. Germline V gene sequence: CDR1 MDHEN, CDR2 SYDVKM. TCRdb processed the RT-PCR reads anew with MiXCR; each CDR3 protein has one entry. Of around 2,600 distinct CDR3 sequences listed, just over 3.5% are singletons. This clonotype ranks as medium-sized (0.01 to 0.1%). The source of this sequence is a human donor with systemic sclerosis. The chain employs TRBV28 and TRBJ2-3; D not certain. The sample was gathered before or after autologous hematopoietic stem cell transplantation (not recorded which). The CDR3 region has the DNA TGTGCCACCGCCGGCGATACGCAGTATTTT. It codes for CATAGDTQYF.